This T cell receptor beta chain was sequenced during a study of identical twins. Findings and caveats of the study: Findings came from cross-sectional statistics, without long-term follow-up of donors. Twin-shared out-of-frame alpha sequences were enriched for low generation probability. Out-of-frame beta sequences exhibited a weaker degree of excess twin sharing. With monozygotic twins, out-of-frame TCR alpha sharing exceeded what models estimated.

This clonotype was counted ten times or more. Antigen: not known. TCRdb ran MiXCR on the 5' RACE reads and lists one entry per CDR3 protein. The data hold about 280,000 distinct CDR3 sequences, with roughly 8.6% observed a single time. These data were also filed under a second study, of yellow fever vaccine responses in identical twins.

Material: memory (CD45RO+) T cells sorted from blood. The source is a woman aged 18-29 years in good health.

Written as DNA, the CDR3 is TGCGCCAGCAGCTTGGGAGCGGGACACCCAAAAGAGACCCAGTACTTC. This encodes CASSLGAGHPKETQYF. The rearrangement uses TRBV5-1 and TRBJ2-5, with D maybe TRBD2 (7 bases). Germline-derived CDR1 and CDR2 are SGHRS and YFSETQ. Trimming took off 0 bases at V and 3 bases at J, with 15 bases between the two ends. The CDR3 runs to 16 residues.